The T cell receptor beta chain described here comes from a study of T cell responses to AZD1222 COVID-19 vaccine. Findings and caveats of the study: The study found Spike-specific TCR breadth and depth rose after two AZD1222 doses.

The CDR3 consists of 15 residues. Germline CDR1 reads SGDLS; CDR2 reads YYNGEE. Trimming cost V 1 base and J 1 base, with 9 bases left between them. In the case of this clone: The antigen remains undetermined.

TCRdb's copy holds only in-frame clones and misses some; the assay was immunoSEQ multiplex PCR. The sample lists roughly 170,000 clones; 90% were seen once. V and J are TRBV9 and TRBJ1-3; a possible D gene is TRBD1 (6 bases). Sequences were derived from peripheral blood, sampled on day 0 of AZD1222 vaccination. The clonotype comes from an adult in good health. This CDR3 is CASSVLQGSGNTIYF. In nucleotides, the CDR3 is TGTGCCAGCAGCGTACTACAGGGTTCTGGAAACACCATATATTTT. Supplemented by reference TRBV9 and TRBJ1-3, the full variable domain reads DSGVTQTPKHLITATGQRVTLRCSPRSGDLSVYWYQQSLDQGLQFLIQYYNGEERAKGNILERFSAQQFPDLHSELNLSSLELGDSALYFCASSVLQGSGNTIYFGEGSWLTVV.